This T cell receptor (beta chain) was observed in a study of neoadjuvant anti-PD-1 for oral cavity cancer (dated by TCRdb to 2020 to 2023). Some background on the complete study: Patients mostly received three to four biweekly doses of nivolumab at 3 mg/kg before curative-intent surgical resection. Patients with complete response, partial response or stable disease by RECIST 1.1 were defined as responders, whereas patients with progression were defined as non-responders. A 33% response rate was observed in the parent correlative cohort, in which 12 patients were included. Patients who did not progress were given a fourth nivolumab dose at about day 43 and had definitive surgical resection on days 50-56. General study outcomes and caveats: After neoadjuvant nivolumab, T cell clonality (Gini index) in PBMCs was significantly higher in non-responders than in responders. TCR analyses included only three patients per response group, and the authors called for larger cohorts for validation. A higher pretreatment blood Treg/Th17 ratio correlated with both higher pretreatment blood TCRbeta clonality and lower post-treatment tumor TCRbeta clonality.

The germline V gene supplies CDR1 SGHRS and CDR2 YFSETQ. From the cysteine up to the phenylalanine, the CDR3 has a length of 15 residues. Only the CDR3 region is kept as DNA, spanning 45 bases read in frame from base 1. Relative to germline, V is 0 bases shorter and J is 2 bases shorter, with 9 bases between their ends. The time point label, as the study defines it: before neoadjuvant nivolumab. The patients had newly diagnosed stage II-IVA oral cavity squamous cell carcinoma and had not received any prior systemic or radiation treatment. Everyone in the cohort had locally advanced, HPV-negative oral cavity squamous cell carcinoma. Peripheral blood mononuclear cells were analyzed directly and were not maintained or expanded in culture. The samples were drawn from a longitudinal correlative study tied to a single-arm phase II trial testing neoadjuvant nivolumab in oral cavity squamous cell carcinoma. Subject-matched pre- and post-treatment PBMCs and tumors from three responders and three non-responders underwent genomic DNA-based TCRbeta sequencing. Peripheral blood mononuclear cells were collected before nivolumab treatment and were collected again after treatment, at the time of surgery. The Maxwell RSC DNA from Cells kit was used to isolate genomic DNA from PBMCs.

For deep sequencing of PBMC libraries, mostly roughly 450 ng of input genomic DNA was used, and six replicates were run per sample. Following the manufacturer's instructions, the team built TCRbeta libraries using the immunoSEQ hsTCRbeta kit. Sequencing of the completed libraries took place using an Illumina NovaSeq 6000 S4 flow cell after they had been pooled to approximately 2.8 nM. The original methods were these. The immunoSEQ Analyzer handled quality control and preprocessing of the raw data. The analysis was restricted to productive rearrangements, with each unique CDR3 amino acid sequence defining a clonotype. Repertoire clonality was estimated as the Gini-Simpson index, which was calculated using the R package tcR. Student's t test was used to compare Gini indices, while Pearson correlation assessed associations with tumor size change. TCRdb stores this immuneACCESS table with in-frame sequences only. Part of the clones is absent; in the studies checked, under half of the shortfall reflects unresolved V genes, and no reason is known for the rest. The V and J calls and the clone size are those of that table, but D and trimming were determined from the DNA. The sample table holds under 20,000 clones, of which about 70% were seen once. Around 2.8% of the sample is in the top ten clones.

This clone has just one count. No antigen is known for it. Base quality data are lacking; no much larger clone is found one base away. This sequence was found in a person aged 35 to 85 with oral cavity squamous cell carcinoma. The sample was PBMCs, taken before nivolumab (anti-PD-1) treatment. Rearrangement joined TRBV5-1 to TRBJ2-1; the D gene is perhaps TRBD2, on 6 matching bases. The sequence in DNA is TGCGCCAGCAGCTTGGTTGGCGGGGCCTACAATGAGCAGTTCTTC. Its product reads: CASSLVGGAYNEQFF.